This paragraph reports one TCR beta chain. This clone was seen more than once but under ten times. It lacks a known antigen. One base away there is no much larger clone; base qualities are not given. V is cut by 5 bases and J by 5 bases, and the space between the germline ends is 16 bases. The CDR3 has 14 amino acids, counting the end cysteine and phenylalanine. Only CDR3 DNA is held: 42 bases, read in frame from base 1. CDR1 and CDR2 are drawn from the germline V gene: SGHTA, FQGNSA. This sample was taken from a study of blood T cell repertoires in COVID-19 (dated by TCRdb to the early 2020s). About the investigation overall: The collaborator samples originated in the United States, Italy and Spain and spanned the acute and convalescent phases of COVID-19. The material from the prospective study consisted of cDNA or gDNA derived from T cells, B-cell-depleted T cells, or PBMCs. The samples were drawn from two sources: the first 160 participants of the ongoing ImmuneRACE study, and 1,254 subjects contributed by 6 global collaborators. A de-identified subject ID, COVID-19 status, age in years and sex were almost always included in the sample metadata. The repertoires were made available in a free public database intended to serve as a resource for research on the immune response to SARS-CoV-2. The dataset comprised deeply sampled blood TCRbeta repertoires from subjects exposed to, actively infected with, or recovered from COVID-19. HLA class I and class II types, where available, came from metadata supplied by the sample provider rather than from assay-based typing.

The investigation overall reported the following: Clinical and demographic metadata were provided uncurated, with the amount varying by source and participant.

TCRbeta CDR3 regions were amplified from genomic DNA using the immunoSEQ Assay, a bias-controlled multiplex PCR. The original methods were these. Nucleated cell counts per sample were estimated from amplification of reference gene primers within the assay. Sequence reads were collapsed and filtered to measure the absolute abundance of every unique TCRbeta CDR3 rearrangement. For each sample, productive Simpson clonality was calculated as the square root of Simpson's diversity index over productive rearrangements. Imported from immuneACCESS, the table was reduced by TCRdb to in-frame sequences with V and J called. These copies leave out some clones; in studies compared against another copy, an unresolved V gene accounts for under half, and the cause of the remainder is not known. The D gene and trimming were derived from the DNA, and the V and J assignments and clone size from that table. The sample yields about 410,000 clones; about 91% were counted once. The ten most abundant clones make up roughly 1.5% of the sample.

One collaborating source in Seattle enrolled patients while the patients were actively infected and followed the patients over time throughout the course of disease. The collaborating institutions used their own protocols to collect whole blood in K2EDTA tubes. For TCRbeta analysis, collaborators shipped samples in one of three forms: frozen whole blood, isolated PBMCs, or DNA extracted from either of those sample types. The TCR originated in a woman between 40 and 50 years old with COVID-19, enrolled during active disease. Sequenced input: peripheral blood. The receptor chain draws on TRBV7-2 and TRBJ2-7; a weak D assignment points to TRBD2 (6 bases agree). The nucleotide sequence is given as TGTGCCAGCAGCCCGGGACTCCGCTGGAACGAGCAGTACTTC. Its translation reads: CASSPGLRWNEQYF.